A single sample is the source of the 28 T cell receptor beta chains below, sequenced in a study of blood T cell repertoires in COVID-19. Data came from immunoSEQ multiplex PCR; TCRdb stores just in-frame clones and leaves some out. The profile shows around 620,000 clones, 70% to 90% of them singletons. The specimen was peripheral blood. The origin of the receptors is a woman aged 18 to 35 with acute or convalescent COVID-19.

The J gene is TRBJ2-7, the V gene TRBV6-6; 11 nucleotides line up with TRBD1. With V trimmed by 0 bases and J by 4 bases, 2 bases remained unmatched. This CDR3 contains 15 residues. Germline V lookup: CDR1 MNHNY, CDR2 SVGAGI (reference sequence). The CDR3 DNA reads as TGTGCCAGCAGTTACTCGGGACAGGGGGGGTACGAGCAGTACTTC. Translating gives CASSYSGQGGYEQYF.

This rearrangement joins TRBV6-5 to TRBJ1-2; D perhaps matches TRBD1 (6 bases). Trimming took off 1 base at V and 8 bases at J, with 14 bases between the two ends. CDR3 length equals 14 residues. Per germline, CDR1 MNHEY and CDR2 SVGAGI. CDR3 sequence: CASSYLGGSEGYTF. The CDR3 region has the DNA TGTGCCAGCAGTTACTTAGGGGGTTCGGAAGGCTACACCTTC.

V gene TRBV7-6 combines with J gene TRBJ1-4; D possibly corresponds to TRBD1 (5 bases). The V end was cut by 1 base, the J end by 7 bases, with 16 bases between. CDR3 length: 16 residues. CDR1 and CDR2 (germline): SGHVS, FNYEAQ. The CDR3, as DNA: TGTGCCAGCAGCTTAGGGGGCAGACTAGGAGGTGAAAAACTGTTTTTT. This sequence encodes CASSLGGRLGGEKLFF.

This clone was counted a single time. This chain connects TRBV2 to TRBJ1-6; a weak D match, TRBD1 (5 bases). The V end lost 0 bases, the J end lost 6 bases, and 12 bases lay between the germline ends. Germline V gene data show CDR1 as SNHLY and CDR2 as FYNNEI. This CDR3 is 16 amino acids long. As DNA, the CDR3 is TGTGCCAGCAGTGAAGCAGGGGTTTTTGTTAATTCACCCCTCCACTTT. It codes for CASSEAGVFVNSPLHF.

The rearrangement joins TRBV7-9 to TRBJ1-2; D might be TRBD1 (6 bases). V was shortened by 5 bases and J by 6 bases, with 19 bases between the two germline ends. The CDR3 contains 15 residues. Per the germline V gene, CDR1 is SEHNR and CDR2 is FQNEAQ (reference sequence). For the CDR3, the DNA is TGTGCCAGCAGCCAGGGGAGCCAACTACTCGATGGCTACACCTTC. This encodes CASSQGSQLLDGYTF.

This sequence joins TRBV19 and TRBJ2-1; D possibly corresponds to TRBD1 (5 bases). Germline CDR1 is LNHDA and CDR2 is SQIVND (reference sequence). The CDR3 extends over 13 amino acids. The V end lost 1 base, the J end lost 9 bases, and 10 bases lay between the germline ends. The DNA of the CDR3 is TGTGCCAGTAGTATAGTCCAGGGCGGTGAGCAGTTCTTC. Translated, it gives CASSIVQGGEQFF.

The chain recombines TRBV7-8 with TRBJ1-5, with D tentatively TRBD1 (5 bases). Trimming pared 4 bases from V and 2 bases from J, leaving 9 bases between. The V gene's germline CDR1 is SGHVS and CDR2 FQNEAQ. The CDR3 is made up of 14 amino acids. The CDR3 DNA reads as TGTGCCAGCAGCTCAACCAGGGGCAATCAGCCCCAGCATTTT. Encoded protein: CASSSTRGNQPQHF.

V is TRBV27 and J is TRBJ1-2, with D unresolved. CDR3 length: 13 amino acids. Germline V gene lookup returns CDR1 MNHEY and CDR2 SMNVEV (reference sequence). The ends were cut back, 3 bases at V and 4 bases at J, with 9 bases in the middle. The CDR3 DNA reads TGTGCCAGCAGTTTGAGGGAGGGCTATGGCTACACCTTC. Its translation: CASSLREGYGYTF.

This clone was picked up one time. The genes are TRBV14 and TRBJ1-4; D gene uncertain. The CDR3 has 17 amino acids. The ends were cut back, 2 bases at V and 7 bases at J, with 20 bases in the middle. The germline CDR1 and CDR2 sequences are SGHDN and FVKESK. CDR3 region: CASSQPRGLTASEKLFF. In nucleotides, the CDR3 is TGTGCCAGCAGCCAACCCCGGGGTTTGACGGCGAGTGAAAAACTGTTTTTT.

J is TRBJ2-1 and V is TRBV19; 8 nucleotides match TRBD2. With 0 bases clipped from V and 3 bases from J, the junction kept 13 bases outside the gene matches. There are 19 residues in the CDR3. Per the germline V gene, CDR1 is LNHDA and CDR2 is SQIVND (reference sequence). In nucleotides, the CDR3 is TGTGCCAGTAGTATAGATCGGGGGGGCGCGGGCCTTCACTACAATGAGCAGTTCTTC. It codes for CASSIDRGGAGLHYNEQFF.

V is TRBV27 and J is TRBJ2-3; a weak D match, TRBD1 (7 bases). Germline V CDR1 and CDR2: MNHEY, SMNVEV (reference sequence). V was pared by 1 base and J by 2 bases, with 19 bases between. The CDR3 runs 18 residues. The DNA for the CDR3 is TGTGCCAGCAGTTTATTATGGACAGGCCTAGCGCACACAGATACGCAGTATTTT. Encoded protein: CASSLLWTGLAHTDTQYF.

The chain joins TRBV7-2 to TRBJ2-7; a possible D gene is TRBD2 (6 bases). Germline CDR1 is SGHTA and CDR2 is FQGNSA. The ends were cut back, 1 base at V and 1 base at J, with 14 bases in the middle. This CDR3 comprises 16 residues. As DNA, the CDR3 is TGTGCCAGCAGCTTAGGAGGCCCCGGGGGATCCTACGAGCAGTACTTC. This sequence encodes CASSLGGPGGSYEQYF.

The CDR3 reads CASSQQGGGTEAFF. CDR3 in DNA: TGTGCCAGCAGTCAGCAGGGAGGGGGCACTGAAGCTTTCTTT. The chain has TRBV6-4 and TRBJ1-1, with a tentative D call TRBD1 (6 bases). This CDR3 has 14 residues. Trimming removed 5 bases from V and 4 bases from J, with 14 bases in between. Germline loops: CDR1 MRHNA, CDR2 SNTAGT.

This chain uses TRBV24-1 with TRBJ2-1, with a weak D call TRBD1 (6 bases). The CDR3 loop spans 15 amino acids. Per the germline V gene, CDR1 is KGHDR and CDR2 is SFDVKD. Trimming stripped 4 bases from V and 5 bases from J, with 14 bases between. CDR3 nucleotides: TGTGCCACCAGTGAACGGGCCAAGGGGGACAATGAGCAGTTCTTC. Translated: CATSERAKGDNEQFF.

This chain joins TRBV4-3 and TRBJ1-4, with a weak D call TRBD1 (6 bases). Germline V lookup: CDR1 LGHNA, CDR2 YSLEER. The germline V and J ends were trimmed by 1 base and 8 bases, with 20 bases remaining between them. The length of the CDR3 is 17 residues. The CDR3 DNA follows: TGCGCCAGCAGCCAAGTAAAAGGGGGGACGGGAGGCGAAAAACTGTTTTTT. It codes for CASSQVKGGTGGEKLFF.

V and J are TRBV6-2 or TRBV6-3 and TRBJ2-3, with D perhaps matching TRBD1 (5 bases). Trimming pared 0 bases from V and 2 bases from J, leaving 6 bases between. The CDR3 covers 14 residues. Germline V gives CDR1 MNHEY, CDR2 SVGEGT. CDR3 loop: CASSYSTDTDTQYF. In DNA, the CDR3 is TGTGCCAGCAGTTACTCGACAGACACAGATACGCAGTATTTT.

The chain couples TRBV4-1 to TRBJ1-1; no clear D. The CDR3 consists of 13 residues. Trimming removed 1 base at V and 5 bases at J, with 8 bases between. CDR1 is MGHRA and CDR2 is YSYEKL in the germline V gene. CDR3 loop: CASSQVAPTEAFF. The CDR3 DNA reads as TGCGCCAGCAGCCAAGTGGCACCGACTGAAGCTTTCTTT.

The genes are TRBV5-1 and TRBJ2-7; no firm D call. CDR1 and CDR2 (germline): SGHRS, YFSETQ. Trimming took 3 bases from V and 2 from J, leaving 12 bases between them. This CDR3 comprises 14 residues. For the CDR3, the DNA is TGCGCCAGCAGCTCTGCCGGGTTCCCCTACGAGCAGTACTTC. Protein product: CASSSAGFPYEQYF.

The chain links TRBV2 to TRBJ1-3; D is perhaps TRBD1 (5 bases). The germline CDR1 and CDR2 sequences are SNHLY and FYNNEI. V was trimmed by 2 bases and J by 3 bases, leaving 20 bases between them. CDR3 size: 18 residues. In nucleotides, the CDR3 is TGTGCCAGCAGTGAAAGGGGAGTGGCGGGGCGGCATGGAAACACCATATATTTT. This codes for CASSERGVAGRHGNTIYF.

CDR3 sequence (DNA): TGTGCCAGCAGTTACTCGCAGGGGGCAGGCGACACCATATATTTT. Translated: CASSYSQGAGDTIYF. This chain links TRBV6-5 with TRBJ1-3, with 8 bases identical to TRBD1. The CDR3 totals 15 residues. Germline V gives CDR1 MNHEY, CDR2 SVGAGI. Trimming removed 0 bases from V and 8 bases from J; junction bases left unmatched: 6.

The table lists this clone with a count of one. V usage is TRBV11-2 and J usage is TRBJ2-1; TRBD1 matches at 8 bases. The V segment lost 5 bases and the J segment 9 bases; nucleotides outside the gene matches: 6. The CDR3 covers 13 residues. Looked up from germline, CDR1 is SGHAT and CDR2 is FQNNGV. The CDR3 region is CASSPDTGGEQFF. Written as DNA, the CDR3 is TGTGCCAGCAGCCCCGATACAGGGGGTGAGCAGTTCTTC.

This chain links TRBV15 with TRBJ2-7; maybe TRBD1 (6 bases). The CDR3 spans 15 residues. V was trimmed by 0 bases and J by 4 bases, leaving 13 bases between them. Germline V gene data show CDR1 as LNHNV and CDR2 as YYDKDF (reference sequence). CDR3 coding DNA: TGTGCCACCAGCAGAGACAGGGGTTTAGCATACGAGCAGTACTTC. It specifies CATSRDRGLAYEQYF. The full variable domain, completed using reference TRBV15 and TRBJ2-7, is DAMVIQNPRYQVTQFGKPVTLSCSQTLNHNVMYWYQQKSSQAPKLLFHYYDKDFNNEADTPDNFQSRRPNTSFCFLDIRSPGLGDTAMYLCATSRDRGLAYEQYFGPGTRLTVT.

The count of this clone is one. The rearrangement links TRBV5-1 to TRBJ2-4, with TRBD2 matching 15 bases. The ends lost 3 bases at V and 0 bases at J; junction bases unmatched: 10. This CDR3 comprises 20 residues. Germline values: CDR1 SGHRS, CDR2 YFSETQ. Here the CDR3 reads CASSSRTSGGAMLAKNIQYF. In DNA form, the CDR3 reads TGCGCCAGCAGCTCCCGGACTAGCGGGGGGGCGATGCTAGCCAAAAACATTCAGTACTTC.

The chain carries TRBV30 and TRBJ1-2, with 8 bases matching TRBD1. After removal of 5 bases from V and 0 bases from J, the junction contained 8 bases not matched to a gene. This CDR3 spans 15 amino acids. CDR1 and CDR2 (germline): GTSNPN, SVGIG (reference sequence). The CDR3 nucleotides are TGTGCCTGGTCCTACCGGGACAGGCCTAACTATGGCTACACCTTC. Amino acid sequence: CAWSYRDRPNYGYTF. Full variable domain (remainder filled in from reference TRBV30 and TRBJ1-2): SQTIHQWPATLVQPVGSPLSLECTVEGTSNPNLYWYRQAAGRGLQLLFYSVGIGQISSEVPQNLSASRPQDRQFILSSKKLLLSDSGFYLCAWSYRDRPNYGYTFGSGTRLTVV.

This rearrangement joins TRBV4-1 to TRBJ1-6; no clear D. CDR3 size: 12 residues. Germline CDR1 is MGHRA and CDR2 is YSYEKL. Between the trimmed V and J ends, which lost 4 bases and 7 bases, there was a span of 5 bases. The CDR3, as DNA: TGCGCCAGCAGCCCCCTCAATTCACCCCTCCACTTT. It encodes CASSPLNSPLHF.

The chain is built from TRBV10-3 and TRBJ1-1, with 7 positions matching TRBD1. CDR3 length: 15 residues. Germline V gives CDR1 ENHRY, CDR2 SYGVKD. J was trimmed by 10 bases and V by 3 bases; bases with no gene match: 14. Here the CDR3 DNA reads TGTGCCATCAGTGACAAAATACGGGACAGCGAAGGAGCTTTCTTT. Protein product: CAISDKIRDSEGAFF.

The CDR3 loop reads CASGSGQGYTGELFF. As DNA, the CDR3 is TGTGCTAGTGGTTCAGGACAGGGCTACACCGGGGAGCTGTTTTTT. This chain joins TRBV12-5 and TRBJ2-2, with 8 bases matching TRBD1. The CDR3 is 15 residues long. V gave up 4 bases and J gave up 3 bases; unmatched junction bases: 4. The germline V gene has CDR1 LGHNT and CDR2 FRNRAP.

V gene TRBV27 combines with J gene TRBJ1-2; no reliable D call. V was trimmed by 9 bases and J by 12 bases, leaving 8 bases between them. Germline V lookup: CDR1 MNHEY, CDR2 SMNVEV (reference sequence). The CDR3 extends over 8 amino acids. CDR3 bases: TGTGCCAGGCGGGGAGACACCTTC. Translation gives CARRGDTF.